This T cell receptor beta chain is from a study of T-cell memory formation after mild COVID-19. One entry per CDR3 protein, called by TCRdb with MiXCR from the 5' RACE reads. Of about 16,000 distinct CDR3 sequences listed, 23% are singletons. This clonotype occurred many times. The sequencing sample was made of PBMCs or a T cell subset sorted from them (not recorded which). The sequence derives from a man aged 18 to 30 who had mild COVID-19 (a few samples of this study predate the infection). Cell type and time point are not known.

In DNA, the CDR3 is TGCGCCAGCAGCTTGGGGGGGCCGAGTCAAGAGACCCAGTACTTC. Translating it yields CASSLGGPSQETQYF. The chain is built from TRBV5-1 and TRBJ2-5; a weak D match, TRBD1 (6 bases). The V and J ends lost 0 bases and 2 bases respectively, with 11 bases between them. Germline CDR1 reads SGHRS; CDR2 reads YFSETQ. This CDR3 region has 15 residues. The full variable domain, its missing parts supplied by reference TRBV5-1 and TRBJ2-5, is KAGVTQTPRYLIKTRGQQVTLSCSPISGHRSVSWYQQTPGQGLQFLFEYFSETQRNKGNFPGRFSGRQFSNSRSEMNVSTLELGDSALYLCASSLGGPSQETQYFGPGTRLLVL.